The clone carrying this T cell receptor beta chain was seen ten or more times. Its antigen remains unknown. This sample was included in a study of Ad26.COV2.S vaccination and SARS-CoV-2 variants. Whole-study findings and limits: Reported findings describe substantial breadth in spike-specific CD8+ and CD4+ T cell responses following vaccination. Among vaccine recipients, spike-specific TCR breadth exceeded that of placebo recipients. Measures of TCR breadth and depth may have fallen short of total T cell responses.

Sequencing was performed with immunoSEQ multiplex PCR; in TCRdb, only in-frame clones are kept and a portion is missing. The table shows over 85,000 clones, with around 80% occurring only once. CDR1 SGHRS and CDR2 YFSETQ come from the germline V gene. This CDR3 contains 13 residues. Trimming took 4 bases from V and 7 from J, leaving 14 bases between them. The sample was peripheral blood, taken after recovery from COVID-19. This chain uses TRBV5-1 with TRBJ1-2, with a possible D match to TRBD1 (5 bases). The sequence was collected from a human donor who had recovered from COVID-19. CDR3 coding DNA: TGCGCCAGCAGCATAGGAGGGGATGGTGGCTACACCTTC. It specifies CASSIGGDGGYTF.